This T cell receptor beta chain was retrieved from a study of T cell responses to AZD1222 COVID-19 vaccine. Study-wide results and limits: Compared with day 0, the breadth and depth of the Spike-specific TCR repertoire rose significantly after two doses of AZD1222. Among AZD1222 vaccinees, only 5 to 7 were seropositive at baseline. A reported finding is that nearly half of spike-specific TCRs target unmutated variant regions.

To note about this clone: Antigen specificity is unknown.

The CDR3 is 19 residues long. Trimming took 5 bases from V and 0 from J; bases not matched to a gene: 10. Germline V gene data show CDR1 as SEHNR and CDR2 as FQNEAQ (reference sequence). Sequencing used immunoSEQ multiplex PCR; TCRdb keeps in-frame clones, though not all of them. Among about 140,000 clones listed, roughly 90% were seen once. This material consisted of peripheral blood, taken on day 0 of AZD1222 vaccination. V is TRBV7-9 and J is TRBJ2-1, with 13 bases fitting TRBD2. The source of this sequence is an adult in good health. For the CDR3, the DNA is TGTGCCAGCAGCCTCGGGACTAGCGGGACAAGCATCTCCTACAATGAGCAGTTCTTC. Amino acid sequence: CASSLGTSGTSISYNEQFF. Variable domain in full (rest from reference TRBV7-9 and TRBJ2-1): DTGVSQNPRHKITKRGQNVTFRCDPISEHNRLYWYRQTLGQGPEFLTYFQNEAQLEKSRLLSDRFSAERPKGSFSTLEIQRTEQGDSAMYLCASSLGTSGTSISYNEQFFGPGTRLTVL.